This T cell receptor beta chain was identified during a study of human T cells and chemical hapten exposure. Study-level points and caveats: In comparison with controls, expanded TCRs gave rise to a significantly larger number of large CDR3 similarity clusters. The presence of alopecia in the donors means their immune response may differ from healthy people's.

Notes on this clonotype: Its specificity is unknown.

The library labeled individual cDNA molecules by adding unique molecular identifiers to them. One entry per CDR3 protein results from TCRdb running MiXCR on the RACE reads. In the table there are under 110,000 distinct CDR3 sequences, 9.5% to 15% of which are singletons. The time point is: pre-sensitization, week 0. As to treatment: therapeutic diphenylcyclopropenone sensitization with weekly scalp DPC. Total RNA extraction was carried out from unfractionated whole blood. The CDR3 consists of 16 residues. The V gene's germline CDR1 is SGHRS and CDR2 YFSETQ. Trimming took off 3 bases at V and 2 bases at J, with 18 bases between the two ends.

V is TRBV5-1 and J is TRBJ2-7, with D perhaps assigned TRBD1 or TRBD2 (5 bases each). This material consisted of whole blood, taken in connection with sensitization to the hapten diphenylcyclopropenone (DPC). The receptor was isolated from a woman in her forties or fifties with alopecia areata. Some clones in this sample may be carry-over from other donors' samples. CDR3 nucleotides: TGCGCCAGCAGCTCAAATCCTTCCGGGGCAGCCTACGAGCAGTACTTC. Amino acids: CASSSNPSGAAYEQYF. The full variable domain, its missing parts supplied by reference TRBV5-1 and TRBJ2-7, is KAGVTQTPRYLIKTRGQQVTLSCSPISGHRSVSWYQQTPGQGLQFLFEYFSETQRNKGNFPGRFSGRQFSNSRSEMNVSTLELGDSALYLCASSSNPSGAAYEQYFGPGTRLTVT.